This T cell receptor (beta chain) was sequenced for a study of CD4 T cells in relation to SARS-CoV-2 and coronaviruses. The unexposed donors gave CD4+ T cells in about 2011-2018, prior to COVID-19. Cryopreserved PBMCs were CD4-enriched, then split into naive and memory cells. To note about this clone: What it binds is not known.

V dropped 1 base and J dropped 6 bases, with 8 bases sitting between them. The germline gives CDR1 SGHRS, CDR2 YFSETQ. CDR3 length equals 12 residues. General study results and limits: Around two thirds of donors had memory CD4+ clonotypes crossrecognizing SARS-CoV-2 and common cold coronavirus spike.

Using immunoSEQ multiplex PCR, the repertoire was profiled, and TCRdb retains in-frame clones only, with some absent. The sample yields around 56,000 clones, about nine tenths seen once. V and J are TRBV5-1 and TRBJ2-7, with unresolved D. Sequencing used memory CD4+ T cells from PBMCs. This TCR was sampled from a human donor in good health. This CDR3 reads CASSLSAVEQYF. The CDR3 DNA sequence: TGCGCCAGCAGCTTGTCCGCGGTCGAGCAGTACTTC.